The 5 T cell receptor beta chains below come from one sample, sequenced in a study of shared clonotypes between healthy human individuals. Generated by immunoSEQ multiplex PCR, the TCRdb table keeps only in-frame clones and is missing some. The sample shows some 580,000 clones, 95% to 98% of them seen only once. Material for sequencing was naive CD4+ T cells sorted from blood. Specified subset: CD45RA+ positively selected. The receptor set was obtained from a woman aged 30 to 39 in good health.

This sequence joins TRBV25-1 and TRBJ2-1; unclear D gene. The V gene's germline CDR1 is MGHDK and CDR2 SYGVNS. V gave up 3 bases and J gave up 8 bases, with 14 bases separating them. The CDR3 spans 14 residues. The CDR3 loop is CASSDLSPGYEQFF. CDR3 coding DNA: TGTGCCAGCAGTGATCTCAGCCCCGGCTATGAGCAGTTCTTC.

J is TRBJ2-3 and V is TRBV9, with TRBD2 as a possible D gene (6 bases). This CDR3 comprises 15 residues. Per germline, CDR1 SGDLS and CDR2 YYNGEE. Trimming stripped 3 bases from V and 0 bases from J, with 11 bases between. The CDR3 reads CASSATSSSTDTQYF. The CDR3, as DNA: TGTGCCAGCAGCGCGACTAGTTCTAGCACAGATACGCAGTATTTT.

The chain recombines TRBV5-6 with TRBJ1-4; tentative D call: TRBD1 (6 bases). Trimming removed 7 bases at V and 5 bases at J, with 15 bases between. Germline V gene sequence: CDR1 SGHDT, CDR2 YYEEEE. The CDR3 runs 14 residues. The CDR3 here is CASPGGGHNEKLFF. The CDR3 nucleotides read TGTGCCAGCCCCGGAGGGGGACACAATGAAAAACTGTTTTTT.

The chain joins TRBV15 to TRBJ2-7; D is possibly TRBD1 (5 bases). Trimming removed 3 bases from V and 7 bases from J, with 13 bases in between. The CDR3 loop spans 13 amino acids. Germline values: CDR1 LNHNV, CDR2 YYDKDF (reference sequence). The CDR3 here is CATSRGPLGEQYF. Here the CDR3 DNA reads TGTGCCACCAGCAGGGGGCCCTTAGGGGAGCAGTACTTC.

The CDR3 reads CASSSTSGNTGELFF. CDR3 DNA sequence: TGTGCCAGCAGCTCGACTAGCGGGAACACCGGGGAGCTGTTTTTT. The rearrangement uses TRBV7-3 and TRBJ2-2, with 9 bases matching TRBD2. There are 15 residues in the CDR3. Germline loops: CDR1 SGHTA, CDR2 FQGTGA. J was trimmed by 1 base and V by 4 bases; bases with no gene match: 1. Variable domain in full (rest from reference TRBV7-3 and TRBJ2-2): GAGVSQTPSNKVTEKGKYVELRCDPISGHTALYWYRQSLGQGPEFLIYFQGTGAADDSGLPNDRFFAVRPEGSVSTLKIQRTERGDSAVYLCASSSTSGNTGELFFGEGSRLTVL.